This entry lists 19 T cell receptor beta chains sequenced from one sample in a study of T cells in Graves' hyperthyroidism and ophthalmopathy (dated by TCRdb to the late 2010s). Libraries were built with multiplex PCR. The instrument given in TCRdb is Illumina HiSeq 2000. The TCR beta CDR3 regions were amplified from the RNA transcripts. The TCR CDR3 was subjected to a first round of RT-PCR using the HTBI primer set and the Qiagen OneStep RT-PCR kit. TCRdb trimmed public reads at Q25 via fastp, called clones via MiXCR and kept in-frame beta chains. Records with the same CDR3 protein are collapsed into one entry carrying the most frequent genes and DNA. In all, the sample holds around 350,000 distinct CDR3 sequences, and about 18% of those were seen once. Around 3.4% of the sample goes to the ten largest clones. Sequencing was performed on blood. The receptor set was obtained from a woman aged 18 to 35 with Graves' hyperthyroidism.

The rearrangement joins TRBV6-1 to TRBJ2-7, with TRBD2 matching over 10 bases. Germline lookup yields CDR1 MNHNS and CDR2 SASEGT. The CDR3 sequence is 16 residues long. J lost 0 bases, V lost 3 bases, and 5 bases had no gene match. The CDR3 reads CASSDSGGPSSYEQYF. As DNA, the CDR3 is TGTGCCAGCAGTGATAGCGGGGGGCCGAGCTCCTACGAGCAGTACTTC.

CDR3 in amino acids: CSARDSLAGGRQETQYF. The CDR3, as DNA: TGCAGTGCTAGAGATAGCCTAGCGGGGGGACGACAAGAGACCCAGTACTTC. The V gene is TRBV20-1, the J gene TRBJ2-5, with 11 bases fitting TRBD2. CDR3 length equals 17 residues. The germline gives CDR1 DFQATT, CDR2 SNEGSKA (reference sequence). V was pared by 0 bases and J by 2 bases, with 8 bases of the junction left unmatched.

The chain joins TRBV5-1 to TRBJ1-1; D might be TRBD1 (5 bases). CDR1 SGHRS and CDR2 YFSETQ come from the germline V gene. The V end was cut by 2 bases, the J end by 3 bases, with 11 bases between. The length of the CDR3 is 14 residues. The CDR3 loop reads CASSFQGWDTEAFF. In DNA form, the CDR3 reads TGCGCCAGCAGCTTTCAGGGCTGGGACACTGAAGCTTTCTTT.

This clonotype was picked up many times. The V and J genes are TRBV7-9 and TRBJ2-7; D gene uncertain. Germline loops: CDR1 SEHNR, CDR2 FQNEAQ (reference sequence). The V end lost 5 bases, the J end lost 4 bases, and 12 bases lay between the germline ends. The CDR3 loop spans 13 amino acids. This chain's CDR3 is CASSDPRFYEQYF. In DNA form, the CDR3 reads TGTGCCAGCAGCGATCCACGCTTTTACGAGCAGTACTTC. Drawing the rest from reference TRBV7-9 and TRBJ2-7, the complete variable domain is DTGVSQNPRHKITKRGQNVTFRCDPISEHNRLYWYRQTLGQGPEFLTYFQNEAQLEKSRLLSDRFSAERPKGSFSTLEIQRTEQGDSAMYLCASSDPRFYEQYFGPGTRLTVT.

At least ten counts were recorded for this clonotype. The CDR3 region has the DNA TGTGCCTGGACCTCGGGCCCGGGCATGGGGGAGACCCAGTACTTC. Protein product: CAWTSGPGMGETQYF. The V gene is TRBV30, the J gene TRBJ2-5; D unresolved. Trimming shortened V by 4 bases and J by 5 bases, and 20 bases separated the two germline ends. Germline-derived CDR1 and CDR2 are GTSNPN and SVGIG (reference sequence). This CDR3 comprises 15 residues.

This clonotype was seen a handful of times. The V call is TRBV12-3 or TRBV12-4, the J call TRBJ1-1, with unresolved D. With 2 bases removed from V and 4 bases from J, the gap between germline ends came to 5 bases. This CDR3 has 12 amino acids. The CDR3 region is CASSLITTEAFF. In DNA, the CDR3 is TGTGCCAGCAGTTTAATCACCACTGAAGCTTTCTTT.

This clonotype was seen ten or more times. This rearrangement joins TRBV4-2 to TRBJ1-1; TRBD1 might be the D (6 bases). The CDR3 has 15 amino acids. The germline V gene encodes CDR1 LGHNA and CDR2 YNFKEQ. V lost 1 base and J 6 bases, leaving 15 bases between the germline ends. The CDR3 sequence: CASSQVGGRDPEAFF. CDR3 coding DNA: TGTGCCAGCAGCCAAGTCGGGGGGCGCGACCCTGAAGCTTTCTTT.

This clonotype was picked up many times. The chain carries TRBV19 and TRBJ1-1, with D possibly being TRBD1 (6 bases). Trimming left V 6 bases short and J 5 bases short, with 16 bases between. Germline V gene lookup returns CDR1 LNHDA and CDR2 SQIVND (reference sequence). The CDR3 has 14 amino acids. The CDR3 loop is CASSFDRTGTEAFF. The CDR3 DNA reads TGTGCCAGTAGCTTCGACAGGACGGGAACTGAAGCTTTCTTT.

Points on this clonotype: Given a much more abundant clone one base away, this may be a read error. The chain employs TRBV12-3 or TRBV12-4 and TRBJ2-5; D not resolved. The CDR3 runs to 12 residues. Between the trimmed V and J ends, which lost 1 base and 9 bases, there was a span of 9 bases. This CDR3 reads CASSLGRVAQYF. The CDR3 DNA is TGTGCCAGCAGTTTAGGAAGGGTGGCCCAGTACTTC.

This chain joins TRBV7-8 and TRBJ1-5, with D possibly TRBD1 on 6 matching bases. Deletions cut 5 bases from V and 2 bases from J, with 16 bases between. Germline CDR1 and CDR2: SGHVS and FQNEAQ. The CDR3 loop spans 16 amino acids. CDR3 amino acids: CASSPGGGGGNQPQHF. CDR3 coding DNA: TGTGCCAGCAGCCCCGGAGGGGGGGGAGGCAATCAGCCCCAGCATTTT.

This clonotype has ten or more counts. The genes are TRBV15 and TRBJ2-2; D perhaps matches TRBD1 (6 bases). The CDR3 runs to 13 residues. The V gene lost 4 bases and the J gene lost 4 bases, with 7 bases spanning the gap. Germline CDR1 is LNHNV and CDR2 is YYDKDF (reference sequence). The CDR3 DNA sequence: TGTGCCACCAGCATAGGGGGCACCGGGGAGCTGTTTTTT. This translates into CATSIGGTGELFF.

This chain links TRBV5-5 with TRBJ2-5; perhaps TRBD1 as D (6 bases). Trimming shortened V by 4 bases and J by 2 bases, and 15 bases separated the two germline ends. Germline-derived CDR1 and CDR2 are SGHKS and YYEKEE (reference sequence). The CDR3 is 15 amino acids. The CDR3 reads CASSLPGTTQETQYF. CDR3 nucleotide sequence: TGTGCCAGCAGCCTACCCGGGACAACACAAGAGACCCAGTACTTC.

This clonotype was detected many times. This chain links TRBV6-1 with TRBJ1-1; D is uncertain. This CDR3 has 13 amino acids. CDR1 is MNHNS, CDR2 SASEGT, per germline. Trimming shortened V by 2 bases and J by 2 bases, and 6 bases separated the two germline ends. CDR3 bases: TGTGCCAGCAGTGAATTGGCCAACACTGAAGCTTTCTTT. It specifies CASSELANTEAFF.

The rearrangement joins TRBV28 to TRBJ2-5, with D unresolved. This CDR3 contains 13 residues. Trimming stripped 7 bases from V and 2 bases from J, with 11 bases between. CDR1 is MDHEN, CDR2 SYDVKM, per germline. The CDR3 loop reads CASNVPFQETQYF. CDR3 DNA: TGTGCCAGCAATGTCCCCTTTCAAGAGACCCAGTACTTC.

The chain carries TRBV7-8 and TRBJ1-5; no definite D call. CDR1 is SGHVS and CDR2 is FQNEAQ in the germline V gene. With 1 base removed from V and 1 base from J, the gap between germline ends came to 11 bases. The CDR3 length is 16 residues. DNA for the CDR3: TGTGCCAGCAGCTTAGAAAACAGAGGGAGCAATCAGCCCCAGCATTTT. It translates to CASSLENRGSNQPQHF.

This clonotype was detected ten times or more. This chain joins TRBV19 and TRBJ1-1; possible D gene TRBD1, 5 bases. There are 16 residues in the CDR3. Germline CDR1 reads LNHDA; CDR2 reads SQIVND (reference sequence). Trimming shortened V by 3 bases and J by 0 bases, and 14 bases separated the two germline ends. CDR3 sequence (DNA): TGTGCCAGTAGTATGGGGTGGGGGGTTTTGAACACTGAAGCTTTCTTT. This gives the protein CASSMGWGVLNTEAFF.

This clonotype has ten or more counts. The gene calls are TRBV28 and TRBJ2-7, with D unclear. Trimming removed 3 bases at V and 5 bases at J, with 8 bases between. CDR1 is MDHEN and CDR2 is SYDVKM in the germline V gene. The CDR3 sequence is 12 residues long. The CDR3 is CASSFSRNEQYF. CDR3 bases: TGTGCCAGCAGTTTTTCCAGAAACGAGCAGTACTTC. Based on the CDR3 plus reference TRBV28 and TRBJ2-7, the full variable domain is DVKVTQSSRYLVKRTGEKVFLECVQDMDHENMFWYRQDPGLGLRLIYFSYDVKMKEKGDIPEGYSVSREKKERFSLILESASTNQTSMYLCASSFSRNEQYFGPGTRLTVT.

The sample holds many counts of this clonotype. The chain is built from TRBV28 and TRBJ1-2, with a possible D match to TRBD1 (6 bases). V lost 2 bases and J lost 5, with 15 bases in between. This CDR3 has 15 amino acids. Per the germline V gene, CDR1 is MDHEN and CDR2 is SYDVKM. CDR3 loop: CASSLPGAGRYGYTF. The DNA of the CDR3 is TGTGCCAGCAGTTTACCAGGGGCGGGAAGGTATGGCTACACCTTC.

At least ten counts were recorded for this clonotype. The chain couples TRBV24-1 to TRBJ2-5; 10 nucleotides line up with TRBD2. V was clipped by 2 bases and J by 4 bases; unmatched bases: 0. Germline-derived CDR1 and CDR2 are KGHDR and SFDVKD. The CDR3 runs 14 residues. The CDR3 DNA is TGTGCCACCAGTGATTCTAGCGGGGGAGAGACCCAGTACTTC. Translation gives CATSDSSGGETQYF.